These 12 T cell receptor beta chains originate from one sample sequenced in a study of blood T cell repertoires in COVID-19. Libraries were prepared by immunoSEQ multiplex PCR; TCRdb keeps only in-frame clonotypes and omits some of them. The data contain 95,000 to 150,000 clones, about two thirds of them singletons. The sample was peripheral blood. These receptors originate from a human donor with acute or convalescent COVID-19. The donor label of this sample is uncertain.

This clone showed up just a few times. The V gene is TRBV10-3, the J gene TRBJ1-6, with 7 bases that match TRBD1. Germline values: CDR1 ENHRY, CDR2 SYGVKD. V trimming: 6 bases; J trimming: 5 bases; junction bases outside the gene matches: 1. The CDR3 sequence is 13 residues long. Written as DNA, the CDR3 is TGTGCCATCAGGGGACAGAATAATTCACCCCTCCACTTT. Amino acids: CAIRGQNNSPLHF.

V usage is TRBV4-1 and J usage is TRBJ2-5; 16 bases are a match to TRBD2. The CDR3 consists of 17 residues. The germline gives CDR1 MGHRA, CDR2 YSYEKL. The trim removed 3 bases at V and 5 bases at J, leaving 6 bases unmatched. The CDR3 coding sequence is TGCGCCAGCAGCCAGGGGACTAGCGGGGGGGCCCGGGAGACCCAGTACTTC. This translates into CASSQGTSGGARETQYF.

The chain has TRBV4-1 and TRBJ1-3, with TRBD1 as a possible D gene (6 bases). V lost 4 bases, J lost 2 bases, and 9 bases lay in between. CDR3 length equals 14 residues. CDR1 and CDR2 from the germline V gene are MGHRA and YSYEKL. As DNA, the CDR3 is TGCGCCAGCAGCCTACAGGGACCTGGAAACACCATATATTTT. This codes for CASSLQGPGNTIYF.

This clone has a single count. The CDR3 nucleotides are TGCGCCAGCAGCTTGCGGGGTGGCGGCACTGAAGCTTTCTTT. Translated: CASSLRGGGTEAFF. The chain is built from TRBV5-1 and TRBJ1-1; unclear D gene. The CDR3 sequence is 14 residues long. Germline values: CDR1 SGHRS, CDR2 YFSETQ. V lost 1 base and J 4 bases, leaving 11 bases between the germline ends.

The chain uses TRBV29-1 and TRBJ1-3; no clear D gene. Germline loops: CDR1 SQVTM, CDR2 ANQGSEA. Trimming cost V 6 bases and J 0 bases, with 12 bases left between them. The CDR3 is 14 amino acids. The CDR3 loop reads CSVAGRDSGNTIYF. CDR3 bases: TGCAGCGTCGCTGGACGGGACTCTGGAAACACCATATATTTT.

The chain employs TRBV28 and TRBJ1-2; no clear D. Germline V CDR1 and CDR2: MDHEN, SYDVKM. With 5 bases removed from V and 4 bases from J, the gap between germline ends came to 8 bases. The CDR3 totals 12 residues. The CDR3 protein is CASSPSRYGYTF. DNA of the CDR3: TGTGCCAGCAGTCCCTCCCGCTATGGCTACACCTTC.

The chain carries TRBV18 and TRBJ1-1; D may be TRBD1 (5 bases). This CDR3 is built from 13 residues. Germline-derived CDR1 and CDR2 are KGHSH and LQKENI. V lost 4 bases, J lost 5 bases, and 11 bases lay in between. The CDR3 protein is CASSQGLRTEAFF. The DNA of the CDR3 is TGTGCCAGCTCACAGGGACTTAGGACTGAAGCTTTCTTT.

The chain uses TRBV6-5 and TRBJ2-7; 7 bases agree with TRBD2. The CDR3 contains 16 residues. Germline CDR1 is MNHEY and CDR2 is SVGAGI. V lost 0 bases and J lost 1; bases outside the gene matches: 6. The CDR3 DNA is TGTGCCAGCAGTTACTCTGGCGGGGGAGAATCCTACGAGCAGTACTTC. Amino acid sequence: CASSYSGGGESYEQYF.

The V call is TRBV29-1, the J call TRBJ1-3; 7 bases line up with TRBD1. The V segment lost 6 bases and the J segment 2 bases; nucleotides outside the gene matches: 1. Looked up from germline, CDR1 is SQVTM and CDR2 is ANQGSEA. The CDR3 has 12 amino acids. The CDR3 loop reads CSVGTAGNTIYF. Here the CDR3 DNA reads TGCAGCGTGGGGACAGCTGGAAACACCATATATTTT.

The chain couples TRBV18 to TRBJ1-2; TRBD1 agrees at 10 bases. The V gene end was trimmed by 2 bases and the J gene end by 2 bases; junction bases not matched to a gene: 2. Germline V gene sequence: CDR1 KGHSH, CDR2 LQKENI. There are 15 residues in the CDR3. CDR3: CASSPGGQGNYGYTF. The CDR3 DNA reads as TGTGCCAGCTCACCAGGGGGACAGGGGAACTATGGCTACACCTTC.

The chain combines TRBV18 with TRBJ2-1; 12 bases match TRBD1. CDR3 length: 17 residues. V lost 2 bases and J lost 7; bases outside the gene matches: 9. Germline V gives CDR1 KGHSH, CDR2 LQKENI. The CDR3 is CASSPSRGQGARNEQFF. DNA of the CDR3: TGTGCCAGCTCACCAAGCCGGGGACAGGGGGCAAGGAATGAGCAGTTCTTC. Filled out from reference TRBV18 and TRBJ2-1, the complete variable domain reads NAGVMQNPRHLVRRRGQEARLRCSPMKGHSHVYWYRQLPEEGLKFMVYLQKENIIDESGMPKERFSAEFPKEGPSILRIQQVVRGDSAAYFCASSPSRGQGARNEQFFGPGTRLTVL.

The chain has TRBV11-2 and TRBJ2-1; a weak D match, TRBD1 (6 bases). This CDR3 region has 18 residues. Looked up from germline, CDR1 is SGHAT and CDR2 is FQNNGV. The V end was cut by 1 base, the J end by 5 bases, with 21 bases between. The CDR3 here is CASSLAPRGMLLNNEQFF. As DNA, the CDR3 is TGTGCCAGCAGCTTAGCCCCCAGGGGTATGCTTCTGAACAATGAGCAGTTCTTC.